A selection of T cell receptor beta chains follows, all from one sample in a study of T cell responses to AZD1222 COVID-19 vaccine. TCRdb keeps only in-frame clones here, not all; method: immunoSEQ multiplex PCR. This sample carries 100,000 to 150,000 clones, roughly nine tenths of them seen once, and the ten largest clones take around 1.7%. The sequenced sample was peripheral blood, obtained on day 0 of AZD1222 vaccination. The receptors stem from an adult in good health. The CDR3 runs from the conserved cysteine through the conserved F or W. The D gene is left open where the match is weak. Part of the rows lack a size; the others show once, few, many or a class for expanded clones.

d_call: .
v_call: TRBV30
j_call: TRBJ2-1
clone_size: once
cdr3_nt: TGTGCCTGCCTTGTTCTCAGCTCCTACAATGAGCAGTTCTTC
cdr3_aa: CACLVLSSYNEQFF

d_call: .
v_call: TRBV24-1
j_call: TRBJ2-5
clone_size: .
cdr3_nt: TGTGCCACCAGTGATTTGGGCTCGCAAGAGACCCAGTACTTC
cdr3_aa: CATSDLGSQETQYF

d_call: .
v_call: TRBV20-1
j_call: TRBJ2-1
clone_size: few
cdr3_nt: TGCAGTGCTAGAGAGGATCATGAGCAGTTCTTC
cdr3_aa: CSAREDHEQFF

d_call: TRBD1
v_call: TRBV5-6
j_call: TRBJ1-2
clone_size: .
cdr3_nt: TGTGCCAGCAGCTTCGGACAGGAACCCTATGGCTACACCTTC
cdr3_aa: CASSFGQEPYGYTF

d_call: TRBD2
v_call: TRBV3-1/TRBV3-2
j_call: TRBJ2-1
clone_size: .
cdr3_nt: TGTGCCAGCAGCCAAGATTTGACTAGCATCAATGAGCAGTTCTTC
cdr3_aa: CASSQDLTSINEQFF

d_call: TRBD1
v_call: TRBV9
j_call: TRBJ1-2
clone_size: once
cdr3_nt: TGTGCCAGCAGCGTAGTTCCGCCGGAGGGGGCAGAAGGCTACACCTTC
cdr3_aa: CASSVVPPEGAEGYTF

d_call: .
v_call: TRBV12-3/TRBV12-4
j_call: TRBJ2-5
clone_size: .
cdr3_nt: TGTGCCAGCAGTTTACAAGGGAGGAAGACCCAGTACTTC
cdr3_aa: CASSLQGRKTQYF

d_call: .
v_call: TRBV27
j_call: TRBJ1-3
clone_size: .
cdr3_nt: TGTGCCAGCAGCCGGACTAACTCTGGAAACACCATATATTTT
cdr3_aa: CASSRTNSGNTIYF

d_call: .
v_call: TRBV29-1
j_call: TRBJ2-5
clone_size: .
cdr3_nt: TGCAGCGTTCGGACTGAATTGGGAGAGACCCAGTACTTC
cdr3_aa: CSVRTELGETQYF

d_call: .
v_call: TRBV7-9
j_call: TRBJ1-1
clone_size: .
cdr3_nt: TGTGCCAGCAGCTTAGGAGGGGTGAACACTGAAGCTTTCTTT
cdr3_aa: CASSLGGVNTEAFF

d_call: .
v_call: TRBV6-2/TRBV6-3
j_call: TRBJ2-2
clone_size: few
cdr3_nt: TGTGCCAGCAGTTACGGAGGCACCGGGGAGCTGTTTTTT
cdr3_aa: CASSYGGTGELFF

d_call: .
v_call: TRBV9
j_call: TRBJ2-5
clone_size: .
cdr3_nt: TGTGCCAGCAGCGTAGGGACTGGGAAAGAGACCCAGTACTTC
cdr3_aa: CASSVGTGKETQYF

d_call: .
v_call: TRBV30
j_call: TRBJ2-1
clone_size: .
cdr3_nt: TGTGCCTGGGCCGTAGGGGGCTCCTACAATGAGCAGTTCTTC
cdr3_aa: CAWAVGGSYNEQFF

d_call: .
v_call: TRBV5-6
j_call: TRBJ1-1
clone_size: .
cdr3_nt: TGTGCCAGCAGCAGAGCGACAGTGAAGGATTCGGCTTTCTTT
cdr3_aa: CASSRATVKDSAFF

d_call: .
v_call: TRBV4-1
j_call: TRBJ2-7
clone_size: .
cdr3_nt: TGCGCCAGCAGCCCGAATTGGGGGACGGGGTACGAGCAGTACTTC
cdr3_aa: CASSPNWGTGYEQYF

d_call: .
v_call: TRBV6-5
j_call: TRBJ1-3
clone_size: .
cdr3_nt: TGTGCCAGCAGTTACTCTCAGGGGTACGGAAACACCATATATTTT
cdr3_aa: CASSYSQGYGNTIYF

d_call: .
v_call: TRBV10-1
j_call: TRBJ2-1
clone_size: .
cdr3_nt: TGCGCCAGCAGCCTAGCTGGGTACAATGAGCAGTTCTTC
cdr3_aa: CASSLAGYNEQFF

d_call: TRBD1
v_call: TRBV24-1
j_call: TRBJ2-1
clone_size: .
cdr3_nt: TGTGCCACCAGTGATCCGGGGACAGGTAGCAATGAGCAGTTCTTC
cdr3_aa: CATSDPGTGSNEQFF

d_call: TRBD2
v_call: TRBV6-2/TRBV6-3
j_call: TRBJ2-5
clone_size: .
cdr3_nt: TGTGCCAGCAGTTACTATAGTGAGCGGGGCCCCCAAGAGACCCAGTACTTC
cdr3_aa: CASSYYSERGPQETQYF

d_call: .
v_call: TRBV2
j_call: TRBJ1-4
clone_size: .
cdr3_nt: TGTGCCAGCAGTGATGGCCTGGGTAATGAAAAACTGTTTTTT
cdr3_aa: CASSDGLGNEKLFF

d_call: .
v_call: TRBV6-1
j_call: TRBJ1-3
clone_size: few
cdr3_nt: TGTGCCAGCAGTGAAGGGGGGGGAACCGGAAACACCATATATTTT
cdr3_aa: CASSEGGGTGNTIYF

d_call: .
v_call: TRBV25-1
j_call: TRBJ1-3
clone_size: .
cdr3_nt: TGTGCCAGCAGTGGAGGGAGCTCTGGAAACACCATATATTTT
cdr3_aa: CASSGGSSGNTIYF

d_call: .
v_call: TRBV3-1/TRBV3-2
j_call: TRBJ1-5
clone_size: .
cdr3_nt: TGTGCCAGCAGCCCCGGACTGACCAATCAGCCCCAGCATTTT
cdr3_aa: CASSPGLTNQPQHF

d_call: TRBD1
v_call: TRBV19
j_call: TRBJ1-4
clone_size: .
cdr3_nt: TGTGCCAGTAGTACAGACAGGGGAGAGTTTGAAAAACTGTTTTTT
cdr3_aa: CASSTDRGEFEKLFF

d_call: .
v_call: TRBV18
j_call: TRBJ1-1
clone_size: .
cdr3_nt: TGTGCCAGCTCATCGGGACCGGGTAACACTGAAGCTTTCTTT
cdr3_aa: CASSSGPGNTEAFF

d_call: TRBD1
v_call: TRBV5-1
j_call: TRBJ1-2
clone_size: .
cdr3_nt: TGCGCCAGCAGCTTGGGGGGACAGGGGAATGGCTACACCTTC
cdr3_aa: CASSLGGQGNGYTF

d_call: TRBD1
v_call: TRBV6-5
j_call: TRBJ1-1
clone_size: .
cdr3_nt: TGTGCCAGCAGACCAGGGGGACAGTTGAACACTGAAGCTTTCTTT
cdr3_aa: CASRPGGQLNTEAFF

d_call: .
v_call: TRBV10-3
j_call: TRBJ1-2
clone_size: .
cdr3_nt: TGTGCCATCAGCCTGGACAGTTATGGCTACACCTTC
cdr3_aa: CAISLDSYGYTF

d_call: TRBD2
v_call: TRBV5-5
j_call: TRBJ2-2
clone_size: once
cdr3_nt: TGTGCCAGCAGCCTATTAGTGTTTGCGGGAGGAACTGTCACCGGGGAGCTGTTTTTT
cdr3_aa: CASSLLVFAGGTVTGELFF

d_call: .
v_call: TRBV29-1
j_call: TRBJ1-2
clone_size: .
cdr3_nt: TGCAGCGTTGAGCGGCGCCCCTATGGCTACACCTTC
cdr3_aa: CSVERRPYGYTF

d_call: .
v_call: TRBV10-3
j_call: TRBJ1-2
clone_size: .
cdr3_nt: TGTGCCATCAGTGAGGGTAGTAGCGGCTACACCTTC
cdr3_aa: CAISEGSSGYTF

d_call: TRBD1
v_call: TRBV19
j_call: TRBJ2-5
clone_size: .
cdr3_nt: TGTGCCACGCAGACGACAGGGGGCAATCGAGAGACCCAGTACTTC
cdr3_aa: CATQTTGGNRETQYF

d_call: .
v_call: TRBV6-5
j_call: TRBJ1-2
clone_size: .
cdr3_nt: TGTGCCAGCACCGCGGGGGGTGGCTATGGCTACACCTTC
cdr3_aa: CASTAGGGYGYTF

d_call: TRBD1
v_call: TRBV7-2
j_call: TRBJ1-4
clone_size: .
cdr3_nt: TGTGCCAGCAGGAGACAGGGCGGGAGTGAAAAACTGTTTTTT
cdr3_aa: CASRRQGGSEKLFF

d_call: TRBD2
v_call: TRBV18
j_call: TRBJ2-3
clone_size: .
cdr3_nt: TGTGCCAGCTCACCATTTGGTAGCGGGCAGGTGAAAGATACGCAGTATTTT
cdr3_aa: CASSPFGSGQVKDTQYF

d_call: .
v_call: TRBV12-5
j_call: TRBJ1-2
clone_size: .
cdr3_nt: TGTGCTAGTGCCTCCCAGGGAGACTATGGCTACACCTTC
cdr3_aa: CASASQGDYGYTF

d_call: TRBD1
v_call: TRBV5-1
j_call: TRBJ2-7
clone_size: .
cdr3_nt: TGCGCCAGCAGCTCCATCGGGACAGGGTACGAGCAGTACTTC
cdr3_aa: CASSSIGTGYEQYF

d_call: TRBD2
v_call: TRBV4-1
j_call: TRBJ2-1
clone_size: .
cdr3_nt: TGCGCCAGCAGCCAAGAAGGAGCGGGATATAACAATGAGCAGTTCTTC
cdr3_aa: CASSQEGAGYNNEQFF

d_call: TRBD1
v_call: TRBV5-1
j_call: TRBJ1-1
clone_size: .
cdr3_nt: TGCGCCAGCAGCTCCTTACCTGACAGGGTCACTGAAGCTTTCTTT
cdr3_aa: CASSSLPDRVTEAFF